This TCR beta chain was obtained from a study of Tregs in tolerant kidney transplant recipients. The table came from immunoSEQ multiplex PCR; TCRdb's copy has only in-frame clones and leaves some out. Of roughly 69,000 clones in the sample, roughly 98% are singletons; the top ten hold 0.34%. The CDR3 runs 14 residues. The germline V and J ends were trimmed by 3 bases and 1 base, with 10 bases remaining between them. The germline gives CDR1 SQVTM, CDR2 ANQGSEA. The sequence was obtained from a human donor who received a combined kidney and bone marrow transplant. The material was Tregs from blood, obtained before the transplant. The chain employs TRBV29-1 and TRBJ2-4; the D gene is possibly TRBD2 (6 bases). This chain's CDR3 is CSVDMAGAKNIQYF. The CDR3 DNA sequence: TGCAGCGTTGATATGGCGGGGGCCAAAAACATTCAGTACTTC. Complete variable domain (other parts from reference TRBV29-1 and TRBJ2-4): SAVISQKPSRDICQRGTSLTIQCQVDSQVTMMFWYRQQPGQSLTLIATANQGSEATYESGFVIDKFPISRPNLTFSTLTVSNMSPEDSSIYLCSVDMAGAKNIQYFGAGTRLSVL.